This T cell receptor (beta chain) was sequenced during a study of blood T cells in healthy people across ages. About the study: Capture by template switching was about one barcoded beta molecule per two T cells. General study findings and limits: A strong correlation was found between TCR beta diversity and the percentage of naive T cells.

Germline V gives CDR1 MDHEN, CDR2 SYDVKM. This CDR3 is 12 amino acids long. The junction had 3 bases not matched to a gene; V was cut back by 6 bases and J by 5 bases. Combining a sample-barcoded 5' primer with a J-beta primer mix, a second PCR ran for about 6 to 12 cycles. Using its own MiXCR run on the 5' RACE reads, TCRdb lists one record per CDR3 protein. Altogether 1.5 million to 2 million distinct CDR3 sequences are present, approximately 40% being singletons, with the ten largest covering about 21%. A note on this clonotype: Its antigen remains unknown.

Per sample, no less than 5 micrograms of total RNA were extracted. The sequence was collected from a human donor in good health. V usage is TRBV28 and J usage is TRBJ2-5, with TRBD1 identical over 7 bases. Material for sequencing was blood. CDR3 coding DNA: TGTGCCAGCAGACAGGGGTGGGAGACCCAGTACTTC. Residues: CASRQGWETQYF.